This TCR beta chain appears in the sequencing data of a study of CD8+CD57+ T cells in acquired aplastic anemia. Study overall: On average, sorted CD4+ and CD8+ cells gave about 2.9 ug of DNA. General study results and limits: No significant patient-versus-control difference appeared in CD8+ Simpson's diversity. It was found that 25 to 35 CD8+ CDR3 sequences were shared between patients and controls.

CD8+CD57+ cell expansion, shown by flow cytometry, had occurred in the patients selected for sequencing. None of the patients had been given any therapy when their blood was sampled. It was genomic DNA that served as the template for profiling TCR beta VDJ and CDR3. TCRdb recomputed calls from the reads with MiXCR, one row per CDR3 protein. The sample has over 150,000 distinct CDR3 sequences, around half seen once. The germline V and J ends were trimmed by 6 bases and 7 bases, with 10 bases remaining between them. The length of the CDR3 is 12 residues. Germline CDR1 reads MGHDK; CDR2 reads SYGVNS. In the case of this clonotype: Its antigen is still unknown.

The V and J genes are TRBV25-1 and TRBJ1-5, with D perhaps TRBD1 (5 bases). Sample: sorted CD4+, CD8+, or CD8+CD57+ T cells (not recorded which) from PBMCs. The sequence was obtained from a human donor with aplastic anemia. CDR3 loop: CASSGGSQPQHF. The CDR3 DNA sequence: TGTGCCAGCAGCGGGGGAAGCCAGCCCCAGCATTTT.